This TCR beta chain was documented in a study of T cell responses to AZD1222 COVID-19 vaccine. Broader study findings: Donors skewed white British and female; clonal diversity was possibly underestimated. Only 5 or 6 people who got AZD1222 tested seropositive at baseline.

Sequencing used immunoSEQ multiplex PCR; TCRdb keeps in-frame clones, though not all of them. The table has 85,000 to 95,000 clones, approximately 89% seen once. J was trimmed by 4 bases and V by 1 base; bases with no gene match: 13. The CDR3 totals 18 residues. Germline values: CDR1 LGHDT, CDR2 YNNKEL (reference sequence). As concerns this clone: What it recognizes is unknown.

The sequence came from an adult who received the AZD1222 COVID-19 vaccine. This chain uses TRBV3-1 (or the pseudogene TRBV3-2) with TRBJ1-1; 9 positions agree with TRBD1. Sample: peripheral blood, taken 28 days after the second AZD1222 dose. CDR3 amino acids: CASSQGGPWDRVTTEAFF. CDR3 DNA sequence: TGTGCCAGCAGCCAAGGAGGTCCCTGGGACAGGGTTACCACTGAAGCTTTCTTT.